The 13 T cell receptor beta chains below all came from one sample that was sequenced in a study of CD8 T cells in ankylosing spondylitis. A single record per CDR3 protein comes from TCRdb applying MiXCR to the 5' RACE reads. The sample yields about 220,000 distinct CDR3 sequences, approximately 7.4% seen once. Study-wide points: Ankylosing spondylitis blood appeared to be characterized by a TCR beta motif of several highly homologous variants.

The antigens for these receptors are not known. Input material: blood, either unsorted or a sorted T cell fraction (not recorded which). The source of these receptors is a male donor with ankylosing spondylitis.

The V gene is TRBV19, the J gene TRBJ2-7; D is possibly TRBD1 (6 bases). This CDR3 contains 14 residues. Between the trimmed V and J ends, which lost 4 bases and 2 bases, there was a span of 12 bases. The germline CDR1 and CDR2 sequences are LNHDA and SQIVND (reference sequence). The CDR3 coding sequence is TGTGCCAGTAGTACCGGCAGGGGAACCTACGAGCAGTACTTC. Translated, it gives CASSTGRGTYEQYF.

This clonotype was seen many times. This sequence joins TRBV5-1 and TRBJ1-4; TRBD1 is a possible D gene (5 bases). V was pared by 4 bases and J by 0 bases, with 13 bases between. The CDR3 sequence is 16 residues long. Germline V gene lookup returns CDR1 SGHRS and CDR2 YFSETQ. The DNA of the CDR3 is TGCGCCAGCAGCAGCGGGGCGGGTGCAACTAATGAAAAACTGTTTTTT. As protein: CASSSGAGATNEKLFF.

The rearrangement joins TRBV28 to TRBJ2-1; TRBD2 agrees at 16 bases. The CDR3 length is 17 residues. Trimming cost V 8 bases and J 10 bases; bases outside gene matches: 14. Per germline, CDR1 MDHEN and CDR2 SYDVKM. Here the CDR3 reads CASAPSGLAGGRKEQFF. The CDR3 DNA is TGTGCCAGCGCCCCCTCGGGACTAGCGGGAGGGCGAAAAGAGCAGTTCTTC.

The sample holds many counts of this clonotype. The chain has TRBV29-1 and TRBJ2-7, with 11 bases lining up with TRBD2. Germline CDR1 and CDR2: SQVTM and ANQGSEA. This CDR3 comprises 14 residues. After removal of 6 bases from V and 2 bases from J, the junction contained 6 bases not matched to a gene. The CDR3 loop is CSVLGLAGTYEQYF. For the CDR3, the DNA is TGCAGCGTCCTTGGACTAGCGGGTACCTACGAGCAGTACTTC.

The table lists this clonotype with many counts. This rearrangement joins TRBV12-3 or TRBV12-4 to TRBJ2-2, with TRBD2 matching 13 bases. CDR3 length equals 15 residues. V lost 3 bases, J lost 6 bases, and 1 base stayed unmatched. The CDR3 region is CASSFGLAGAGELFF. In DNA form, the CDR3 reads TGTGCCAGCAGTTTCGGACTAGCGGGGGCCGGGGAGCTGTTTTTT.

This chain connects TRBV20-1 to TRBJ1-2; possible D gene TRBD1, 6 bases. With 4 bases removed from V and 5 bases from J, the gap between germline ends came to 17 bases. Per germline, CDR1 DFQATT and CDR2 SNEGSKA (reference sequence). CDR3 length: 14 residues. The DNA of the CDR3 is TGCAGTGCTAAAACAGGGTTAGGCAGTTATGGCTACACCTTC. It encodes CSAKTGLGSYGYTF.

This clonotype was picked up a small number of times. V is TRBV6-1 and J is TRBJ1-2; D might be TRBD1 (6 bases). V was shortened by 4 bases and J by 5 bases, with 20 bases between the two germline ends. Per the germline V gene, CDR1 is MNHNS and CDR2 is SASEGT. The CDR3 sequence is 16 residues long. The CDR3 DNA follows: TGTGCCAGCAGTGGGGTTTCTACAGGGAATGGGTATGGCTACACCTTC. This sequence encodes CASSGVSTGNGYGYTF.

This clonotype came up many times. The genes are TRBV2 and TRBJ2-7; D not resolved. CDR3 length: 13 residues. The germline V gene encodes CDR1 SNHLY and CDR2 FYNNEI. Trimming cost V 2 bases and J 2 bases, with 7 bases left between them. CDR3 loop: CASSERIPYEQYF. The CDR3 DNA follows: TGTGCCAGCAGTGAACGGATCCCCTACGAGCAGTACTTC.

This clonotype was counted many times. The V gene is TRBV29-1, the J gene TRBJ2-7; no clear D. Trimming took 4 bases from V and 2 from J, leaving 6 bases between them. Germline V CDR1 and CDR2: SQVTM, ANQGSEA. The CDR3 is made up of 11 amino acids. As DNA, the CDR3 is TGCAGCGTTGTCTCGGCCTACGAGCAGTACTTC. It encodes CSVVSAYEQYF.

V gene TRBV27 combines with J gene TRBJ2-1; TRBD1 might be the D (6 bases). The V end was cut by 0 bases, the J end by 4 bases, with 16 bases between. CDR1 is MNHEY and CDR2 is SMNVEV in the germline V gene (reference sequence). This CDR3 comprises 17 residues. CDR3 sequence (DNA): TGTGCCAGCAGTTTATCCGGACAGATTTCGAGATACAATGAGCAGTTCTTC. Translated: CASSLSGQISRYNEQFF.

The rearrangement joins TRBV7-2 to TRBJ2-5, with 11 nucleotides matching TRBD2. The CDR3 covers 16 residues. Trimming took 4 bases from V and 0 from J; bases not matched to a gene: 4. Germline V gives CDR1 SGHTA, CDR2 FQGNSA. The CDR3 is CASSYSGRGYQETQYF. The CDR3, as DNA: TGTGCCAGCAGCTATAGCGGGAGGGGGTACCAAGAGACCCAGTACTTC.

To note about this clonotype: Possible read error: a much larger clone is one base away. The J gene is TRBJ2-5, the V gene TRBV6-2 or TRBV6-3; 8 bases align to TRBD2. Looked up from germline, CDR1 is MNHEY and CDR2 is SVGEGT. This CDR3 comprises 15 residues. Losses at the gene ends were 5 bases for V and 3 bases for J; bases not matched to a gene: 8. CDR3: CASSLGTRSKETQYF. The CDR3, as DNA: TGTGCCAGCAGTCTCGGGACTAGGAGTAAAGAGACCCAGTACTTC.

This clonotype has a count of ten or more. The chain recombines TRBV5-6 with TRBJ1-1; D remains ambiguous. V was pared by 2 bases and J by 1 base, with 9 bases between. The length of the CDR3 is 14 residues. Germline V gives CDR1 SGHDT, CDR2 YYEEEE. The CDR3 nucleotides read TGTGCCAGCAGCTTCGGCGGATCGAACACTGAAGCTTTCTTT. Its translation is CASSFGGSNTEAFF.